This record looks at one TCR beta chain sequence and its context. Germline CDR1 is KGHSH and CDR2 is LQKENI. The length of the CDR3 is 15 residues. Trimming at V came to 4 bases and at J to 0 bases, leaving 1 base not matched to a gene. This record belongs to a study of CD8 T cells in Susac syndrome. Reverse transcription used about 0.45 to 1 ug RNA and random hexamers. TCRdb passed the immunoSEQ multiplex PCR reads through MiXCR, listing each CDR3 protein once. The sample includes around 230,000 distinct CDR3 sequences, 95% of them seen just once. The chain recombines TRBV18 with TRBJ2-3, with 10 bases aligning to TRBD2. Sequenced sample: CD4+ T cells from PBMCs. The receptor comes from a human donor with multiple sclerosis. CDR3 sequence: CASSRLAGSTDTQYF. The CDR3 DNA reads TGTGCCAGCTCACGACTAGCGGGTAGCACAGATACGCAGTATTTT.